The 21 T cell receptor beta chains given below trace back to one sample, sequenced in a study of STAT5B mutations in CD4+ large granular lymphocyte leukemia. The table came from immunoSEQ multiplex PCR; TCRdb's copy has only in-frame clones and leaves some out. Of about 38,000 clones in the sample, around 72% were seen once. Sequencing was done on a sample of CD4+ T cells from blood buffy coats. The receptors stem from a human donor in good health.

The rearrangement uses TRBV27 and TRBJ2-5; 9 positions agree with TRBD1. Germline trimming cut 6 bases from V and 5 bases from J; bases unmatched to any gene: 7. Per the germline V gene, CDR1 is MNHEY and CDR2 is SMNVEV (reference sequence). This CDR3 is 14 amino acids long. CDR3 in DNA: TGTGCCAGCAGGGGACAGGGAGGTAGGGAGACCCAGTACTTC. Its translation: CASRGQGGRETQYF.

The rearrangement joins TRBV6-1 to TRBJ2-2; D might be TRBD2 (5 bases). The germline V gene has CDR1 MNHNS and CDR2 SASEGT. V lost 4 bases and J lost 2, with 11 bases in between. The CDR3 spans 15 residues. DNA for the CDR3: TGTGCCAGCAGTGGATACGGGATCAACACCGGGGAGCTGTTTTTT. The encoded protein is CASSGYGINTGELFF.

The V and J genes are TRBV5-1 and TRBJ2-3, with TRBD2 matching 8 bases. CDR3 length: 18 residues. Germline V lookup: CDR1 SGHRS, CDR2 YFSETQ. V lost 1 base and J lost 2; bases outside the gene matches: 12. The CDR3 spells CASSLTGTSTSYTDTQYF. Written as DNA, the CDR3 is TGCGCCAGCAGCTTGACCGGGACTAGTACCTCCTACACAGATACGCAGTATTTT.

The chain is built from TRBV6-5 and TRBJ2-7, with 8 bases matching TRBD2. The CDR3 extends over 12 amino acids. Germline-derived CDR1 and CDR2 are MNHEY and SVGAGI. V shed 6 bases and J 5 bases; nucleotides not matched to a gene: 3. The CDR3 region is CASSGGAHEQYF. In nucleotides, the CDR3 is TGTGCCAGCAGCGGGGGGGCCCACGAGCAGTACTTC.

V gene TRBV18 combines with J gene TRBJ2-1; D possibly matches TRBD1 or TRBD2 (6 bases each). This CDR3 has 15 residues. V lost 3 bases, J lost 4 bases, and 13 bases lay in between. CDR1 and CDR2 (germline): KGHSH, LQKENI. Written as DNA, the CDR3 is TGTGCCAGCTCACCTGGGGCGGGGACATACAATGAGCAGTTCTTC. This gives the protein CASSPGAGTYNEQFF.

CDR3: CASSIGEMVDTQYF. In nucleotides, the CDR3 is TGTGCCAGCAGCATAGGAGAGATGGTGGATACGCAGTATTTT. This chain links TRBV7-2 with TRBJ2-3, with unresolved D. CDR1 and CDR2 from the germline V gene are SGHTA and FQGNSA. V was shortened by 5 bases and J by 6 bases, with 15 bases between the two germline ends. The CDR3 consists of 14 residues. The variable domain in full, with the rest retrieved from reference TRBV7-2 and TRBJ2-3, is GAGVSQSPSNKVTEKGKDVELRCDPISGHTALYWYRQSLGQGLEFLIYFQGNSAPDKSGLPSDRFSAERTGGSVSTLTIQRTQQEDSAVYLCASSIGEMVDTQYFGPGTRLTVL.

This clone was observed a few times. This chain's CDR3 is CAISVDRAYEQYF. CDR3 DNA: TGTGCCATCAGTGTCGACAGGGCCTACGAGCAGTACTTC. The chain couples TRBV10-3 to TRBJ2-7; the match to TRBD1 covers 7 bases. This CDR3 comprises 13 residues. After removal of 4 bases from V and 2 bases from J, the junction contained 2 bases not matched to a gene. Germline loops: CDR1 ENHRY, CDR2 SYGVKD.

The chain links TRBV6-5 to TRBJ2-7; 9 bases match TRBD2. V shed 0 bases, J shed 7 bases, and the junction held 10 bases outside the gene matches. Per germline, CDR1 MNHEY and CDR2 SVGAGI. This CDR3 has 16 amino acids. The CDR3, as DNA: TGTGCCAGCAGTTACTCGTACGCGGGAGGGCCCCGTGAGCAGTACTTC. Its translation is CASSYSYAGGPREQYF.

As to this clone: This sample also contains other DNA sequences that code for the same CDR3. The rearrangement uses TRBV2 and TRBJ2-5; 7 bases agree with TRBD1. The V and J ends lost 9 bases and 4 bases, in that order; junction bases with no gene match: 5. Germline CDR1 and CDR2: SNHLY and FYNNEI. This CDR3 comprises 12 residues. CDR3 in amino acids: CASRAGGETQYF. The CDR3 nucleotides are TGTGCCAGTAGGGCAGGGGGAGAGACCCAGTACTTC.

This clone was observed once. The J gene is TRBJ1-1, the V gene TRBV7-8, with a tentative D call TRBD1 (5 bases). V lost 2 bases and J lost 5, with 9 bases in between. Germline V gene lookup returns CDR1 SGHVS and CDR2 FQNEAQ. This CDR3 comprises 13 residues. CDR3 region: CASSLLGDTEAFF. CDR3 coding DNA: TGTGCCAGCAGCTTATTGGGGGATACTGAAGCTTTCTTT. Full variable domain (rest looked up from reference TRBV7-8 and TRBJ1-1): GAGVSQSPRYKVAKRGQDVALRCDPISGHVSLFWYQQALGQGPEFLTYFQNEAQLDKSGLPSDRFFAERPEGSVSTLKIQRTQQEDSAVYLCASSLLGDTEAFFGQGTRLTVV.

V gene TRBV4-3 combines with J gene TRBJ2-1; 12 nucleotides align to TRBD2. Germline V lookup: CDR1 LGHNA, CDR2 YSLEER. J lost 10 bases, V lost 1 base, and 11 bases had no gene match. This CDR3 is 17 amino acids long. This CDR3 reads CASSQGLGLAGHSEQFF. The CDR3 DNA follows: TGCGCCAGCAGCCAAGGGCTGGGACTAGCGGGCCATAGCGAGCAGTTCTTC.

V usage is TRBV29-1 and J usage is TRBJ2-1; D is unclear. Germline V lookup: CDR1 SQVTM, CDR2 ANQGSEA. The CDR3 extends over 13 amino acids. The germline V and J ends were trimmed by 6 bases and 3 bases, with 12 bases remaining between them. This chain's CDR3 is CSVANGNYNEQFF. DNA for the CDR3: TGCAGCGTCGCCAATGGTAACTACAATGAGCAGTTCTTC.

The genes are TRBV7-2 and TRBJ1-6, with 7 bases lining up with TRBD1. The CDR3 runs to 15 residues. The V gene end was trimmed by 1 base and the J gene end by 6 bases; junction bases not matched to a gene: 3. Per germline, CDR1 SGHTA and CDR2 FQGNSA. CDR3 sequence reads: CASSLGGQPNSPLHF. CDR3 nucleotide sequence: TGTGCCAGCAGCTTAGGGGGACAGCCTAATTCACCCCTCCACTTT.

The chain uses TRBV7-2 and TRBJ2-4; perhaps TRBD2 as D (6 bases). The V end was cut by 1 base, the J end by 4 bases, with 17 bases between. There are 17 residues in the CDR3. The germline gives CDR1 SGHTA, CDR2 FQGNSA. The CDR3 DNA sequence: TGTGCCAGCAGCTTAGTGGGACCATCGGGGACTAAAAACATTCAGTACTTC. Translation: CASSLVGPSGTKNIQYF.

This clone appeared a few times. This chain joins TRBV29-1 and TRBJ1-2, with D possibly TRBD1 on 5 matching bases. V lost 6 bases and J 4 bases, leaving 9 bases between the germline ends. This CDR3 region has 11 residues. CDR1 SQVTM and CDR2 ANQGSEA come from the germline V gene. CDR3 region: CSVGGGYGYTF. The CDR3 DNA follows: TGCAGCGTGGGGGGAGGCTATGGCTACACCTTC. Full variable domain (missing parts from reference TRBV29-1 and TRBJ1-2): SAVISQKPSRDICQRGTSLTIQCQVDSQVTMMFWYRQQPGQSLTLIATANQGSEATYESGFVIDKFPISRPNLTFSTLTVSNMSPEDSSIYLCSVGGGYGYTFGSGTRLTVV.

CDR3 in DNA: TGTGCCAGCACAGACAGGGATTCCTATGGCTACACCTTC. Its protein product is CASTDRDSYGYTF. The chain links TRBV6-5 to TRBJ1-2; TRBD1 matches 7 bases. CDR1 and CDR2 (germline): MNHEY, SVGAGI. The CDR3 extends over 13 amino acids. The J segment lost 4 bases and the V segment lost 7 bases, leaving 6 bases of the junction unmatched.

The gene calls are TRBV9 and TRBJ1-2; D unclear. This CDR3 is built from 13 residues. V shed 6 bases and J shed 4 bases, with 13 bases lying between them. The germline V gene has CDR1 SGDLS and CDR2 YYNGEE. CDR3: CASMDIGSYGYTF. The CDR3 nucleotides are TGTGCCAGCATGGATATTGGGAGCTATGGCTACACCTTC.

This chain connects TRBV5-1 to TRBJ1-1, with 8 bases matching TRBD1. Germline CDR1 SGHRS, CDR2 YFSETQ. The V segment lost 4 bases and the J segment 4 bases; nucleotides outside the gene matches: 6. The CDR3 loop spans 14 amino acids. The CDR3 loop reads CASSKETGVTEAFF. The CDR3 bases are TGCGCCAGCAGCAAGGAGACAGGGGTCACTGAAGCTTTCTTT.

The J gene is TRBJ1-5, the V gene TRBV7-2, with D unresolved. Germline V gives CDR1 SGHTA, CDR2 FQGNSA. The CDR3 length is 15 residues. V was clipped by 5 bases and J by 1 base, with 12 bases between them. The CDR3 DNA follows: TGTGCCAGCAGCGAGACGCTCCAGAGCAATCAGCCCCAGCATTTT. Translating it yields CASSETLQSNQPQHF.

The genes are TRBV11-2 and TRBJ1-2; D is unclear. Between the trimmed V and J ends, which lost 4 bases and 8 bases, there was a span of 14 bases. The CDR3 consists of 13 residues. The germline V gene encodes CDR1 SGHAT and CDR2 FQNNGV. The DNA for the CDR3 is TGTGCCAGCAGCTCCCGACCTAGCGACGGCTACACCTTC. Translation gives CASSSRPSDGYTF.

This chain links TRBV4-1 with TRBJ2-1, with D unclear. This CDR3 comprises 11 residues. The germline V and J ends were trimmed by 3 bases and 6 bases, with 3 bases remaining between them. Germline CDR1 is MGHRA and CDR2 is YSYEKL. The CDR3 sequence: CASSHFNEQFF. The CDR3 DNA sequence: TGCGCCAGCAGCCACTTCAATGAGCAGTTCTTC.